What follows are 28 T cell receptor beta chains derived from one specimen sequenced in a study of blood T cell repertoires in COVID-19. Data came from immunoSEQ multiplex PCR; TCRdb stores just in-frame clones and leaves some out. The data show under 200,000 clones, with approximately 90% seen just once and roughly a fifth held by the top ten. Input material: peripheral blood. These receptors originate from a man aged 60 to 69 with active or convalescent COVID-19.

The chain links TRBV29-1 to TRBJ1-3, with unresolved D. In germline, CDR1 is SQVTM, CDR2 ANQGSEA. The V end lost 7 bases, the J end lost 0 bases, and 7 bases lay between the germline ends. The CDR3 is 12 amino acids. In nucleotides, the CDR3 is TGCAGCGCTGACGGCTCTGGAAACACCATATATTTT. Amino acid sequence: CSADGSGNTIYF.

This rearrangement joins TRBV5-1 to TRBJ2-3; 8 nucleotides agree with TRBD2. The CDR3 has 14 residues. The trim removed 5 bases at V and 4 bases at J, leaving 6 bases unmatched. Germline loops: CDR1 SGHRS, CDR2 YFSETQ. This CDR3 reads CASRPGTSADTQYF. The DNA for the CDR3 is TGCGCCAGCAGACCCGGGACTAGTGCAGATACGCAGTATTTT.

This rearrangement joins TRBV6-5 to TRBJ1-3; D not resolved. From germline, CDR1 is MNHEY and CDR2 SVGAGI. V was clipped by 2 bases and J by 8 bases, with 7 bases between them. The CDR3 consists of 12 residues. The CDR3 sequence is CASSYDGDTIYF. The CDR3, as DNA: TGTGCCAGCAGTTACGACGGGGACACCATATATTTT.

This sequence joins TRBV7-9 and TRBJ2-1; 10 bases are shared with TRBD1. This CDR3 has 15 residues. With 8 bases clipped from V and 2 bases from J, the junction kept 6 bases outside the gene matches. Looked up from germline, CDR1 is SEHNR and CDR2 is FQNEAQ (reference sequence). CDR3 nucleotides: TGTGCCAGCGGCACCGGGACAGGGGCCTACAATGAGCAGTTCTTC. As protein: CASGTGTGAYNEQFF.

The chain recombines TRBV5-1 with TRBJ2-1; 8 nucleotides align to TRBD1. The CDR3 contains 16 residues. Germline-derived CDR1 and CDR2 are SGHRS and YFSETQ. V lost 1 base and J lost 3; bases outside the gene matches: 6. The CDR3 bases are TGCGCCAGCAGCTTGTCTGGGACAGGATTCTACAATGAGCAGTTCTTC. It is translated as CASSLSGTGFYNEQFF.

This chain joins TRBV11-3 and TRBJ2-5; 7 nucleotides match TRBD2. Germline CDR1 and CDR2: SGHNT and YENEEA. V lost 1 base, J lost 5 bases, and 7 bases stayed unmatched. The length of the CDR3 is 15 residues. The CDR3 coding sequence is TGTGCCAGCAGCTTAGGTCTGGGAGGGGATGAGACCCAGTACTTC. Residues: CASSLGLGGDETQYF.

J is TRBJ1-6 and V is TRBV5-4, with TRBD1 matching over 9 bases. The CDR3 runs 15 residues. The trim removed 5 bases at V and 7 bases at J, leaving 7 bases unmatched. Germline CDR1 and CDR2: SGHNT and YYREEE (reference sequence). The CDR3 is CASSLRQGENSPLHF. The DNA of the CDR3 is TGTGCCAGCAGTCTCCGACAGGGGGAAAATTCACCCCTCCACTTT.

The J gene is TRBJ1-5, the V gene TRBV29-1; D unresolved. The V gene lost 6 bases and the J gene lost 0 bases, with 12 bases spanning the gap. Per the germline V gene, CDR1 is SQVTM and CDR2 is ANQGSEA. The CDR3 length is 14 residues. In nucleotides, the CDR3 is TGCAGCGTGGGAGGACGGAATAGCAATCAGCCCCAGCATTTT. This gives the protein CSVGGRNSNQPQHF. Together with reference TRBV29-1 and TRBJ1-5, the CDR3 gives the full variable domain: SAVISQKPSRDICQRGTSLTIQCQVDSQVTMMFWYRQQPGQSLTLIATANQGSEATYESGFVIDKFPISRPNLTFSTLTVSNMSPEDSSIYLCSVGGRNSNQPQHFGDGTRLSIL.

In nucleotides, the CDR3 is TGTGCCACCAGTAACAGGGGGGAGCAGCCCCAGCATTTT. Its protein product is CATSNRGEQPQHF. The chain links TRBV15 to TRBJ1-5; the match to TRBD1 covers 8 bases. In germline, CDR1 is LNHNV, CDR2 YYDKDF (reference sequence). The CDR3 consists of 13 residues. Losses at the gene ends were 6 bases for V and 7 bases for J; bases not matched to a gene: 5.

The chain joins TRBV9 to TRBJ1-4; TRBD1 matches at 7 bases. The V gene end was trimmed by 4 bases and the J gene end by 0 bases; junction bases not matched to a gene: 12. The CDR3 runs to 18 residues. Per germline, CDR1 SGDLS and CDR2 YYNGEE. The CDR3 reads CASSPRGGGAPTNEKLFF. As DNA, the CDR3 is TGTGCCAGCAGCCCCAGAGGAGGGGGCGCGCCAACTAATGAAAAACTGTTTTTT.

This clone was found once. The chain carries TRBV5-1 and TRBJ2-2; 8 bases line up with TRBD1. The CDR3 has 15 residues. After removal of 2 bases from V and 4 bases from J, the junction contained 4 bases not matched to a gene. CDR1 and CDR2 from the germline V gene are SGHRS and YFSETQ. The CDR3 region has the DNA TGCGCCAGCAGCTTCTCAGGGGGCCGCACCGGGGAGCTGTTTTTT. Protein sequence: CASSFSGGRTGELFF.

The chain is built from TRBV7-3 and TRBJ2-3; the D gene is possibly TRBD2 (6 bases). V was cut by 1 base and J by 5 bases, with 7 bases left in between. Germline CDR1 is SGHTA and CDR2 is FQGTGA. CDR3 length equals 13 residues. CDR3 coding DNA: TGTGCCAGCAGCTTAAGCGGGGAAGATACGCAGTATTTT. This encodes CASSLSGEDTQYF.

This chain joins TRBV2 and TRBJ2-3, with 9 bases aligning to TRBD1. V was pared by 6 bases and J by 0 bases, with 1 base of the junction left unmatched. The CDR3 contains 14 residues. The germline V gene has CDR1 SNHLY and CDR2 FYNNEI. CDR3 DNA: TGTGCCAGCAGGGACAGGGGTAGCACAGATACGCAGTATTTT. It is translated as CASRDRGSTDTQYF.

The chain carries TRBV3-1 (or the pseudogene TRBV3-2) and TRBJ1-1, with TRBD1 as a possible D gene (5 bases). Per the germline V gene, CDR1 is LGHDT and CDR2 is YNNKEL (reference sequence). V lost 1 base to trimming and J lost 4 bases, with 10 bases between them. The CDR3 has 14 amino acids. The chain's CDR3 is CASSQGGGGTEAFF. The CDR3 nucleotides are TGTGCCAGCAGCCAAGGTGGCGGGGGCACTGAAGCTTTCTTT.

This chain joins TRBV11-2 and TRBJ2-3, with TRBD2 matching 14 bases. Losses at the gene ends were 5 bases for V and 2 bases for J; bases not matched to a gene: 6. Germline CDR1 and CDR2: SGHAT and FQNNGV. CDR3 size: 17 residues. The CDR3 DNA follows: TGTGCCAGCAGCCACGGACTAGCGGGGGGTATCACAGATACGCAGTATTTT. Its translation: CASSHGLAGGITDTQYF.

This clone came up once. This sequence joins TRBV7-2 and TRBJ2-1; D is perhaps TRBD1 (6 bases). Looked up from germline, CDR1 is SGHTA and CDR2 is FQGNSA. The CDR3 contains 15 residues. V was trimmed by 4 bases and J by 0 bases, leaving 10 bases between them. The CDR3 spells CASSSGQSSYNEQFF. The CDR3 DNA reads TGTGCCAGCAGCTCGGGACAAAGCTCCTACAATGAGCAGTTCTTC.

The count of this clone is one. The chain has TRBV4-2 and TRBJ2-1, with 8 bases fitting TRBD2. In germline, CDR1 is LGHNA, CDR2 YNFKEQ. V lost 0 bases, J lost 4 bases, and 2 bases stayed unmatched. There are 15 residues in the CDR3. The CDR3 nucleotides are TGTGCCAGCAGCCAAGAAGGGACTAGTTACAATGAGCAGTTCTTC. This codes for CASSQEGTSYNEQFF.

The rearrangement joins TRBV6-5 to TRBJ1-6, with D possibly matching TRBD1 (5 bases). CDR1 and CDR2 from the germline V gene are MNHEY and SVGAGI. The CDR3 is 15 amino acids. V shed 2 bases and J shed 8 bases, with 13 bases lying between them. In nucleotides, the CDR3 is TGTGCCAGCAGTTACGGTGGAGGAGGGGATTCACCCCTCCACTTT. Translated, it gives CASSYGGGGDSPLHF.

The DNA of the CDR3 is TGTGCCAGCAGCCAGACAGGGTTTGGAAACACCATATATTTT. It codes for CASSQTGFGNTIYF. J is TRBJ1-3 and V is TRBV14; 7 bases are a match to TRBD1. The CDR3 sequence is 14 residues long. Germline V gene sequence: CDR1 SGHDN, CDR2 FVKESK. Trimming cost V 3 bases and J 3 bases; bases outside gene matches: 2.

This chain's CDR3 is CASSERSGGREQYF. CDR3 DNA sequence: TGTGCCAGCAGTGAAAGGTCAGGGGGCCGCGAGCAGTACTTC. This chain uses TRBV6-1 with TRBJ2-7; 8 nucleotides agree with TRBD1. The CDR3 is 14 amino acids. Germline CDR1 and CDR2: MNHNS and SASEGT. V lost 2 bases and J lost 6; bases outside the gene matches: 6.

This chain links TRBV6-5 with TRBJ2-5; weak D call: TRBD2 (7 bases). Trimming took off 1 base at V and 5 bases at J, with 11 bases between the two ends. The CDR3 consists of 14 residues. The germline V gene has CDR1 MNHEY and CDR2 SVGAGI. The CDR3 sequence is CASSYWGGRETQYF. In DNA, the CDR3 is TGTGCCAGCAGTTACTGGGGGGGCCGGGAGACCCAGTACTTC.

This clone was observed a handful of times. The V and J genes are TRBV5-6 and TRBJ2-1; 8 nucleotides match TRBD1. The V gene end was trimmed by 1 base and the J gene end by 6 bases; junction bases not matched to a gene: 3. Germline CDR1 and CDR2: SGHDT and YYEEEE. This CDR3 has 14 residues. The CDR3 here is CASSLTGQGNEQFF. The CDR3 DNA sequence: TGTGCCAGCAGCTTGACCGGACAGGGCAATGAGCAGTTCTTC.

This clone was seen more than once but under ten times. The gene calls are TRBV2 and TRBJ1-5; D possibly corresponds to TRBD1 (6 bases). There are 14 residues in the CDR3. Germline CDR1 is SNHLY and CDR2 is FYNNEI. V was cut by 4 bases and J by 4 bases, with 11 bases left in between. CDR3 region: CASSVSGDNQPQHF. Here the CDR3 DNA reads TGTGCCAGCAGTGTCTCAGGGGATAATCAGCCCCAGCATTTT.

The chain employs TRBV30 and TRBJ1-1, with a possible D match to TRBD1 (5 bases). Germline CDR1 is GTSNPN and CDR2 is SVGIG (reference sequence). The CDR3 contains 13 residues. V was cut by 1 base and J by 5 bases, with 11 bases left in between. The CDR3 here is CAWSAGGLTEAFF. The DNA for the CDR3 is TGTGCCTGGAGTGCTGGGGGGTTAACTGAAGCTTTCTTT.

J is TRBJ1-4 and V is TRBV3-1 (or the pseudogene TRBV3-2); the match to TRBD1 covers 9 bases. V lost 4 bases, J lost 8 bases, and 5 bases stayed unmatched. In germline, CDR1 is LGHDT, CDR2 YNNKEL (reference sequence). This CDR3 has 14 residues. CDR3: CASSPRTGDEKLFF. As DNA, the CDR3 is TGTGCCAGCAGCCCCCGGACAGGGGACGAAAAACTGTTTTTT.

Comment on this clone: A junction end diverges from the germline sequence, so it may reflect a read error. This sequence joins TRBV24-1 and TRBJ2-2; 8 nucleotides align to TRBD2. CDR3 length: 14 residues. From germline, CDR1 is KGHDR and CDR2 SFDVKD. CDR3 nucleotides: TGTGCCACCGCCGGGGGGGACATTCGGCGGGGAGCTGTTTTT. Translated, it gives CATAGGDIRRGAVF.

The chain couples TRBV6-5 to TRBJ2-7; 8 bases are shared with TRBD2. There are 13 residues in the CDR3. Germline V lookup: CDR1 MNHEY, CDR2 SVGAGI. Losses at the gene ends were 8 bases for V and 4 bases for J; bases not matched to a gene: 7. The CDR3 nucleotides are TGTGCCAGCGGGGAGACGGGGGGGTACGAGCAGTACTTC. This encodes CASGETGGYEQYF.

The rearrangement joins TRBV15 to TRBJ2-6; 8 bases line up with TRBD1. Trimming took 7 bases from V and 3 from J; bases not matched to a gene: 11. The CDR3 contains 17 residues. Germline V gives CDR1 LNHNV, CDR2 YYDKDF (reference sequence). CDR3 DNA: TGTGCCACCACCGACAGGGGAAGGGCTCGTGGGGCCAACGTCCTGACTTTC. It translates to CATTDRGRARGANVLTF. The variable domain in full, completed from reference TRBV15 and TRBJ2-6, reads DAMVIQNPRYQVTQFGKPVTLSCSQTLNHNVMYWYQQKSSQAPKLLFHYYDKDFNNEADTPDNFQSRRPNTSFCFLDIRSPGLGDTAMYLCATTDRGRARGANVLTFGAGSRLTVL.